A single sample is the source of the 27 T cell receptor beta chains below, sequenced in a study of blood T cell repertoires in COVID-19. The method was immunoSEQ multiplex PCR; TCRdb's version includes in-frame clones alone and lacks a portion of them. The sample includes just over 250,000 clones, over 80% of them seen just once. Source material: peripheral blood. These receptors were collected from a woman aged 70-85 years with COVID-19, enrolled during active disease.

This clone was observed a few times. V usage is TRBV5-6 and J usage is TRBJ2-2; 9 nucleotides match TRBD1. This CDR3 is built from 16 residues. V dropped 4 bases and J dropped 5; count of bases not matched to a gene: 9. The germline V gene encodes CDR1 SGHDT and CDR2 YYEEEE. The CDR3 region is CASSAGQGRPTGELFF. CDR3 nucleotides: TGTGCCAGCAGCGCGGGACAGGGCCGACCGACCGGGGAGCTGTTTTTT. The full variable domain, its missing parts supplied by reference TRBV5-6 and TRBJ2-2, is DAGVTQSPTHLIKTRGQQVTLRCSPKSGHDTVSWYQQALGQGPQFIFQYYEEEERQRGNFPDRFSGHQFPNYSSELNVNALLLGDSALYLCASSAGQGRPTGELFFGEGSRLTVL.

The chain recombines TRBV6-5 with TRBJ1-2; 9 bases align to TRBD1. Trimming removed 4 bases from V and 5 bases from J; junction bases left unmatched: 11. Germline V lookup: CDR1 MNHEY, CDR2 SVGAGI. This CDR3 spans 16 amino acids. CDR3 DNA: TGTGCCAGCAGTTCTTATCCCGGGACAGGGAGGTATGGCTACACCTTC. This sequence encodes CASSSYPGTGRYGYTF.

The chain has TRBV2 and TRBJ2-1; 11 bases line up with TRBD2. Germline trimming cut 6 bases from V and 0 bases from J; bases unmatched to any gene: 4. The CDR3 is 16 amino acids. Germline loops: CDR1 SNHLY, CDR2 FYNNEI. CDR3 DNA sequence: TGTGCCAGCAGCTGGACTAGCGGGCTCTCCTACAATGAGCAGTTCTTC. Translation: CASSWTSGLSYNEQFF.

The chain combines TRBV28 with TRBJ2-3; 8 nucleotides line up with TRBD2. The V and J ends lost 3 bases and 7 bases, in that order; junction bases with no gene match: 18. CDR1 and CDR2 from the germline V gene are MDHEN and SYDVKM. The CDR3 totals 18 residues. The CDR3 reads CASSFRSVSGGSSHTQYF. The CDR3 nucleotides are TGTGCCAGCAGTTTTCGTTCCGTCTCGGGAGGGTCCTCTCATACGCAGTATTTT.

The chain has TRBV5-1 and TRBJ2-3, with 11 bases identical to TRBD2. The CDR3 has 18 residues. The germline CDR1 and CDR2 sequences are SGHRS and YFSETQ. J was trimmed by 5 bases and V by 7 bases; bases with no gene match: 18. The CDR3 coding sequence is TGCGCCAGCGGTCGGGGTATTAGCGGGAGGGCCACGGGAGATACGCAGTATTTT. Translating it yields CASGRGISGRATGDTQYF. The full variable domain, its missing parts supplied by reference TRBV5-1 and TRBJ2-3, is KAGVTQTPRYLIKTRGQQVTLSCSPISGHRSVSWYQQTPGQGLQFLFEYFSETQRNKGNFPGRFSGRQFSNSRSEMNVSTLELGDSALYLCASGRGISGRATGDTQYFGPGTRLTVL.

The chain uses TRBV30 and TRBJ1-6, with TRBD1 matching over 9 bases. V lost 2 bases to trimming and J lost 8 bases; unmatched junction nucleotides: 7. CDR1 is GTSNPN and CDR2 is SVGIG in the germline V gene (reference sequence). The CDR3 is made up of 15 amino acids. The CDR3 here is CAWSRTWTGDSPLHF. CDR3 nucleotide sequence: TGTGCCTGGAGTCGGACATGGACAGGGGATTCACCCCTCCACTTT.

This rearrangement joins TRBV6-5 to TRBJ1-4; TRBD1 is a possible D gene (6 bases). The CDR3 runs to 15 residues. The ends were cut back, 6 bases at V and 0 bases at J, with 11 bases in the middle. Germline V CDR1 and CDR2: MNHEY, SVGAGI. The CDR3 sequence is CASRSRQATNEKLFF. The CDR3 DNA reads TGTGCCAGCAGATCTCGACAGGCAACTAATGAAAAACTGTTTTTT.

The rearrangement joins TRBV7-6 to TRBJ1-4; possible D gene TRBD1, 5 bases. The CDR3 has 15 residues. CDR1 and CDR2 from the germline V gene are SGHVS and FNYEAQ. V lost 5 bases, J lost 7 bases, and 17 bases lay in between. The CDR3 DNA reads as TGTGCCAGCAGCCAGAATGGGGGGGGGAGTGAAAAACTGTTTTTT. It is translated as CASSQNGGGSEKLFF.

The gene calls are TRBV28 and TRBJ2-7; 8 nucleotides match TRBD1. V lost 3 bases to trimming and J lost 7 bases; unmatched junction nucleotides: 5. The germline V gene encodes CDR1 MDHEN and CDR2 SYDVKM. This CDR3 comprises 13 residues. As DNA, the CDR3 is TGTGCCAGCAGTTTCTTCGACAGGGGTGAGCAGTACTTC. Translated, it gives CASSFFDRGEQYF.

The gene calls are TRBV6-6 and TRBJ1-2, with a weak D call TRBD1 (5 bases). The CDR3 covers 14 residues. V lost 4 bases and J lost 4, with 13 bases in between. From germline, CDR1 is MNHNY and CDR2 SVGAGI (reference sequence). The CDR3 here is CASSSADRSYGYTF. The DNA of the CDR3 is TGTGCCAGCAGTTCCGCCGACAGAAGCTATGGCTACACCTTC.

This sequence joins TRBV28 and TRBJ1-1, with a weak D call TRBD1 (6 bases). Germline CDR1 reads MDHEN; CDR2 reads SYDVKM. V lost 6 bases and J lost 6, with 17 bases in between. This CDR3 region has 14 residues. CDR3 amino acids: CASSLRGLESEAFF. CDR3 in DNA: TGTGCCAGCAGCCTCAGGGGTCTCGAGTCTGAAGCTTTCTTT.

DNA of the CDR3: TGCGCCAGCAGCCGCCAACAGGGTGGCAATTCACCCCTCCACTTT. Residues: CASSRQQGGNSPLHF. The gene calls are TRBV4-3 and TRBJ1-6; tentatively, D is TRBD1 (6 bases). The CDR3 runs to 15 residues. With 4 bases removed from V and 7 bases from J, the gap between germline ends came to 14 bases. Germline CDR1 is LGHNA and CDR2 is YSLEER.

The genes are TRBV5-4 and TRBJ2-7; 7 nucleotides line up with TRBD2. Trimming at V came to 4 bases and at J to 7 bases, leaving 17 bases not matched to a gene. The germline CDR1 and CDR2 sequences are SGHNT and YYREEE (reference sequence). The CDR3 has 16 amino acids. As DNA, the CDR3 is TGTGCCAGCAGCCCTCAAGGGCTAGCGGCCTTGGGGGAGCAGTACTTC. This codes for CASSPQGLAALGEQYF.

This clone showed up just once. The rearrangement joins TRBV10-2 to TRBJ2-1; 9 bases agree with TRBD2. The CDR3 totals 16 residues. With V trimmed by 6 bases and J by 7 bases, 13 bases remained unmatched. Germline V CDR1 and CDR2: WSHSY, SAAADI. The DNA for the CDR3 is TGCGCCAGCAGCCTCCCCACCAGCGGGAGGCCGAATGAGCAGTTCTTC. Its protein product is CASSLPTSGRPNEQFF.

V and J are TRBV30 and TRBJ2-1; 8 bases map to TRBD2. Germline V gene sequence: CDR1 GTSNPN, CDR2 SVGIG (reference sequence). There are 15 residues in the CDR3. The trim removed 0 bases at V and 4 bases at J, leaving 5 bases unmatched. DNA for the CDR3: TGTGCCTGGAGTGTACTTAGCGGGGTATACAATGAGCAGTTCTTC. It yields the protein CAWSVLSGVYNEQFF.

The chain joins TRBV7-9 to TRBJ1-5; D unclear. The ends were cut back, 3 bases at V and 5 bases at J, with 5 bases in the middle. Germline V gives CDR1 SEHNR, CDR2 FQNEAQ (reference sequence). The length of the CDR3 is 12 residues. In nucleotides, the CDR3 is TGTGCCAGCAGCTTCCAGGATCAGCCCCAGCATTTT. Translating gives CASSFQDQPQHF.

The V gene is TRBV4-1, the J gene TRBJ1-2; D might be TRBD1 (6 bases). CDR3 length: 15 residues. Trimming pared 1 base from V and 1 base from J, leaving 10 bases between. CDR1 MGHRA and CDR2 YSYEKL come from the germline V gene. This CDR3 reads CASSQGTELNYGYTF. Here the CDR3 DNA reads TGCGCCAGCAGCCAAGGGACAGAACTTAACTATGGCTACACCTTC.

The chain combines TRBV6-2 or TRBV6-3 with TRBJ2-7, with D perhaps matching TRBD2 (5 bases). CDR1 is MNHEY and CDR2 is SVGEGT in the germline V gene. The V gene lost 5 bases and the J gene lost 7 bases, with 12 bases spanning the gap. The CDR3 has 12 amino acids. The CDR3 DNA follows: TGTGCCAGCAGTCCGGGGTGGGGAGAGCAGTACTTC. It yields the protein CASSPGWGEQYF.

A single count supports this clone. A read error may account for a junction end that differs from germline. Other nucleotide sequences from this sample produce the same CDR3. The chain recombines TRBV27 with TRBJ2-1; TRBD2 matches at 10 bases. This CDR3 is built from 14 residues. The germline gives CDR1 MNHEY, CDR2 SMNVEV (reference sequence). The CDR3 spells CASTAGGPYNEQFF. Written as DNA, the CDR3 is TGCGCCAGCACAGCGGGAGGGCCTTACAATGAGCAGTTCTTC.

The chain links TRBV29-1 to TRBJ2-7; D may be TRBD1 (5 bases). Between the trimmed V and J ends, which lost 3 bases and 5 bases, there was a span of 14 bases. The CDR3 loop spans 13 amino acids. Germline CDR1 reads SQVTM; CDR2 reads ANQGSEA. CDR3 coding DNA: TGCAGCGTTGATGCTGGGGCGAAAAACGAGCAGTACTTC. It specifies CSVDAGAKNEQYF.

In nucleotides, the CDR3 is TGTGCCACCAGCGGGTTACTAGCGGGAGGTTCCAATGAGCAGTTCTTC. Translated, it gives CATSGLLAGGSNEQFF. The V and J genes are TRBV15 and TRBJ2-1; 12 bases line up with TRBD2. The junction had 8 bases not matched to a gene; V was cut back by 5 bases and J by 6 bases. CDR1 is LNHNV, CDR2 YYDKDF, per germline (reference sequence). The CDR3 is made up of 16 amino acids.

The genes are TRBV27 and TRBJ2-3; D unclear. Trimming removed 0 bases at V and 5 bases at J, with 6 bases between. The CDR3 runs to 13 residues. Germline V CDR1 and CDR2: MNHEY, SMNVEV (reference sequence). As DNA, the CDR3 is TGTGCCAGCAGTTTATCGGAGTTAGATACGCAGTATTTT. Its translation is CASSLSELDTQYF.

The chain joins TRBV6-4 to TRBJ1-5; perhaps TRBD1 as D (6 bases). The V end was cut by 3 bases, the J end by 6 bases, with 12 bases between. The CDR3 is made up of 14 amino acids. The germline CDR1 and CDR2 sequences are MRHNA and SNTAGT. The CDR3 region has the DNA TGTGCCAGCAGTGAAGAGAGGGGGTTTCAGCCCCAGCATTTT. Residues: CASSEERGFQPQHF.

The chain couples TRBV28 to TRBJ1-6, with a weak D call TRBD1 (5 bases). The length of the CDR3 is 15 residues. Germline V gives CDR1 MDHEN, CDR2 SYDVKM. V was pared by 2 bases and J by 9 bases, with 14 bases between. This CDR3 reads CASSLPGLGGSPLHF. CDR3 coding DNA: TGTGCCAGCAGTTTACCAGGCCTCGGGGGTTCACCCCTCCACTTT.

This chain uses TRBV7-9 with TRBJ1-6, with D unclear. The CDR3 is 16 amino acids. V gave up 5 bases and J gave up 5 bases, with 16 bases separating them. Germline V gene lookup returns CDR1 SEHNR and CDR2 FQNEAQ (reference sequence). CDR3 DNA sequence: TGTGCCAGCAGCACGTGGACTGCCCCCGATAATTCACCCCTCCACTTT. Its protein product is CASSTWTAPDNSPLHF.

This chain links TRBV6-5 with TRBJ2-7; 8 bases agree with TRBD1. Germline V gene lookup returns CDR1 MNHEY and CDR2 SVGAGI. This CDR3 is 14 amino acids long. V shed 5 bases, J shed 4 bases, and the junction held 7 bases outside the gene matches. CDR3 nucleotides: TGTGCCAGCAGTCCCGACAGGGGAGGTTACGAGCAGTACTTC. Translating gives CASSPDRGGYEQYF.

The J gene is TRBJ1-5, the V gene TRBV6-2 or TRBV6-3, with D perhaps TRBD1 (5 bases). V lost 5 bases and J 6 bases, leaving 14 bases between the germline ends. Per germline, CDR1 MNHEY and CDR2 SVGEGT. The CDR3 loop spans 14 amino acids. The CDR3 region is CASSPAGTSQPQHF. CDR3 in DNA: TGTGCCAGCAGTCCGGCGGGGACTAGTCAGCCCCAGCATTTT.